Given below is one T cell receptor (beta chain) in context. Its antigen is not identified. CDR1 is LNHNV and CDR2 is YYDKDF in the germline V gene (reference sequence). V was pared by 1 base and J by 4 bases, with 6 bases of the junction left unmatched. The CDR3 runs to 16 residues. The data were obtained in a study of T cells in Graves' hyperthyroidism and ophthalmopathy. Regarding the study as a whole: Most thyroid clonotypes that were expanded above 0.001 also turned up in blood.

TCR beta CDR3 region amplification was performed from RNA transcripts. The primer set for the first-round RT-PCR of the TCR CDR3 was HTBI. Each CDR3 protein gets one entry after TCRdb re-called the multiplex PCR reads with MiXCR. The sample carries 500,000 to 650,000 distinct CDR3 sequences, over 15% recorded once. The chain employs TRBV15 and TRBJ2-1; 8 bases are a match to TRBD2. Sequencing was done on a sample of blood. This TCR came from a young woman with Graves' ophthalmopathy. CDR3 DNA sequence: TGTGCCACCAGCAGAGGGCTAGCGGGTAGATACAATGAGCAGTTCTTC. Protein: CATSRGLAGRYNEQFF.